This entry lists 19 T cell receptor beta chains sequenced from one sample in a study of OX40 agonist ivuxolimab in advanced cancers. TCRdb keeps only in-frame clones here, not all; method: immunoSEQ multiplex PCR. The sample holds over 65,000 clones, more than 80% seen once. Specimen: CD4+ or CD8+ T cells sorted from blood, collected in a trial of the OX40 agonist ivuxolimab. The receptors shown here come from an adult with an advanced solid tumor such as melanoma, head and neck, liver or kidney cancer.

The J gene is TRBJ1-2, the V gene TRBV25-1; 9 bases match TRBD1. Germline trimming cut 6 bases from V and 6 bases from J; bases unmatched to any gene: 5. This CDR3 is 13 amino acids long. The germline CDR1 and CDR2 sequences are MGHDK and SYGVNS. For the CDR3, the DNA is TGTGCCAGCAGAGACCGGACAGGGGATGGCTACACCTTC. This gives the protein CASRDRTGDGYTF.

This sequence joins TRBV5-3 and TRBJ2-7, with 7 bases matching TRBD1. TRBV5-3 is classed as an ORF, of uncertain function. The ends lost 1 base at V and 7 bases at J; junction bases unmatched: 11. The CDR3 contains 15 residues. Written as DNA, the CDR3 is TGTGCCAGAAGCTTGCTAACGGGACAGCCCTGGGAGCAGTACGTC. It specifies CARSLLTGQPWEQYV.

The V call is TRBV6-6, the J call TRBJ1-2, with TRBD1 matching over 11 bases. The CDR3 is 14 residues long. CDR1 is MNHNY, CDR2 SVGAGI, per germline (reference sequence). Unmatched junction bases numbered 4, after V lost 7 bases and J lost 3 bases. The DNA for the CDR3 is TGTGCCAGCACCTGGACAGGGGGCGACTATGGCTACACCTTC. It yields the protein CASTWTGGDYGYTF.

The rearrangement uses TRBV18 and TRBJ1-1, with D perhaps TRBD1 (5 bases). V shed 3 bases and J shed 4 bases, with 15 bases lying between them. This CDR3 comprises 15 residues. The germline gives CDR1 KGHSH, CDR2 LQKENI. CDR3 protein: CASSPRDRGGTEAFF. The CDR3 nucleotides read TGTGCCAGCTCACCGCGGGACCGAGGAGGCACTGAAGCTTTCTTT.

This chain links TRBV4-1 with TRBJ1-2, with no clear D. This CDR3 has 15 amino acids. With 1 base removed from V and 4 bases from J, the gap between germline ends came to 13 bases. In germline, CDR1 is MGHRA, CDR2 YSYEKL. DNA for the CDR3: TGCGCCAGCAGCCAAGTAGGTCTTACCACCTATGGCTACACCTTC. As protein: CASSQVGLTTYGYTF.

This chain links TRBV7-8 with TRBJ2-3, with 10 bases aligning to TRBD2. CDR3 length: 17 amino acids. Germline V gives CDR1 SGHVS, CDR2 FQNEAQ. Unmatched junction bases numbered 6, after V lost 2 bases and J lost 1 base. CDR3 residues: CASSLSPGTSGTDTQYF. CDR3 in DNA: TGTGCCAGCAGCTTATCACCCGGGACTAGCGGCACAGATACGCAGTATTTT.

This chain links TRBV4-1 with TRBJ2-7; 7 nucleotides align to TRBD1. Per germline, CDR1 MGHRA and CDR2 YSYEKL. V shed 1 base, J shed 4 bases, and the junction held 7 bases outside the gene matches. The CDR3 contains 15 residues. The DNA for the CDR3 is TGCGCCAGCAGCCAAGGACAGGGAGATCTTTACGAGCAGTACTTC. It is translated as CASSQGQGDLYEQYF.

The chain links TRBV7-3 to TRBJ1-2; no clear D. CDR3 size: 13 residues. The ends were cut back, 5 bases at V and 8 bases at J, with 15 bases in the middle. From germline, CDR1 is SGHTA and CDR2 FQGTGA. Here the CDR3 reads CASSLHGQGGYTF. The CDR3 nucleotides are TGTGCCAGCAGCCTACACGGCCAAGGAGGCTACACCTTC.

This sequence joins TRBV18 and TRBJ2-7; D call uncertain. Germline lookup yields CDR1 KGHSH and CDR2 LQKENI. V lost 3 bases and J 5 bases, leaving 11 bases between the germline ends. The CDR3 consists of 13 residues. CDR3 DNA sequence: TGTGCCAGCTCACCGGATCTTCTTGACGAGCAGTACTTC. This gives the protein CASSPDLLDEQYF.

The chain uses TRBV28 and TRBJ1-5, with 10 bases aligning to TRBD1. Germline CDR1 and CDR2: MDHEN and SYDVKM. After removal of 3 bases from V and 6 bases from J, the junction contained 5 bases not matched to a gene. The CDR3 runs to 15 residues. The CDR3 sequence: CASSFPGQGFQPQHF. CDR3 DNA: TGTGCCAGCAGTTTCCCGGGACAGGGGTTTCAGCCCCAGCATTTT.

A single count supports this clone. The chain couples TRBV28 to TRBJ1-5; D remains unclear. Deletions cut 10 bases from V and 0 bases from J, with 22 bases between. Germline V gene sequence: CDR1 MDHEN, CDR2 SYDVKM. The CDR3 is 17 amino acids. CDR3 coding DNA: TGTGCCACCTCGGAAGAGGGTAGGTCAATTAGCAATCAGCCCCAGCATTTT. Translating it yields CATSEEGRSISNQPQHF.

V and J are TRBV27 and TRBJ1-5; a weak D match, TRBD1 (5 bases). Germline-derived CDR1 and CDR2 are MNHEY and SMNVEV (reference sequence). With 8 bases removed from V and 7 bases from J, the gap between germline ends came to 15 bases. The CDR3 runs 13 residues. CDR3 bases: TGTGCCAGCGGATCGGGGGTATGGCAGCCCCAGCATTTT. Residues: CASGSGVWQPQHF.

The chain links TRBV19 to TRBJ1-1, with 7 bases matching TRBD1. V shed 6 bases, J shed 2 bases, and the junction held 15 bases outside the gene matches. The CDR3 has 17 residues. The germline gives CDR1 LNHDA, CDR2 SQIVND (reference sequence). CDR3 nucleotide sequence: TGTGCCAGTAGCCGATCGAGACAGGGTGTTCCAAACACTGAAGCTTTCTTT. It translates to CASSRSRQGVPNTEAFF.

This chain links TRBV6-4 with TRBJ1-4; 8 bases line up with TRBD1. The CDR3 has 17 amino acids. With V trimmed by 8 bases and J by 1 base, 12 bases remained unmatched. Germline assignment: CDR1 MRHNA and CDR2 SNTAGT. CDR3 loop: CASGARQGQVTNEKLFF. The CDR3 coding sequence is TGTGCCAGCGGGGCAAGACAGGGGCAAGTAACTAATGAAAAACTGTTTTTT.

CDR3 in DNA: TGTGCCAGCAGTCAACAGGGATTCAATCAGCCCCAGCATTTT. This sequence encodes CASSQQGFNQPQHF. The chain recombines TRBV6-6 with TRBJ1-5; a possible D gene is TRBD1 (6 bases). Germline V gene lookup returns CDR1 MNHNY and CDR2 SVGAGI (reference sequence). V was pared by 5 bases and J by 3 bases, with 11 bases between. The CDR3 is 14 residues long.

The CDR3 DNA follows: TGTGCCTGTAATGAAGACGCAGGAGTCTATGGCTACACCTTC. It yields the protein CACNEDAGVYGYTF. The J gene is TRBJ1-2, the V gene TRBV30; D uncertain. The V and J ends lost 6 bases and 4 bases respectively, with 18 bases between them. Germline V gene lookup returns CDR1 GTSNPN and CDR2 SVGIG (reference sequence). The CDR3 runs 14 residues.

This clone was observed once. This rearrangement joins TRBV2 to TRBJ1-5; D perhaps matches TRBD1 (6 bases). CDR3 length: 16 amino acids. CDR1 is SNHLY, CDR2 FYNNEI, per germline. Trimming cost V 6 bases and J 4 bases, with 19 bases left between them. The CDR3 reads CASSLTGKRSNQPQHF. The CDR3 region has the DNA TGTGCCAGCAGCCTTACAGGGAAACGCTCAAATCAGCCCCAGCATTTT.

The chain uses TRBV5-1 and TRBJ1-1, with TRBD1 as a possible D gene (5 bases). The CDR3 is made up of 15 amino acids. Trimming removed 5 bases from V and 0 bases from J, with 14 bases in between. Germline lookup yields CDR1 SGHRS and CDR2 YFSETQ. The CDR3 reads CASSGGTGMNTEAFF. In DNA, the CDR3 is TGCGCCAGCAGTGGGGGGACGGGTATGAACACTGAAGCTTTCTTT.

This rearrangement joins TRBV4-1 to TRBJ2-4; TRBD2 is a possible D gene (7 bases). V lost 5 bases and J lost 8, with 19 bases in between. Per the germline V gene, CDR1 is MGHRA and CDR2 is YSYEKL. The CDR3 is 15 amino acids. In DNA form, the CDR3 reads TGCGCCAGCAGCTATCTAGGGGGAGGGAAAGACATTCAGTACTTC. Protein: CASSYLGGGKDIQYF.